This T cell receptor beta chain was captured in a study of beta chain features in type 1 diabetes. In the study overall: Sorted cell examination encompassed around 100,000,000 cells across all samples. Whole-study findings and limits: Using cDNA template may skew counts toward highly expressing activated cells. In every one of the four CD4+ subsets, TCRB CDR3s were moderately but significantly shorter in Type 1 diabetes patients. The study found fewer insertions and more deletions at VDJ junctions in type 1 diabetes patients.

The isolated RNA, all of it, was reverse transcribed, so expressed TCRB transcripts were what got sequenced. Produced via immunoSEQ multiplex PCR; TCRdb's table is partial and in-frame only. The sample lists hundreds of thousands of clones, about 14% occurring once. The table lists this clone with a few counts. Its cognate antigen is unknown. The specimen was naive CD4+ T cells from blood. The source is a man aged 18 to 30 in good health.

CDR3 DNA sequence: TGTGCCAGCTCACCATCCGTTCTGACCGGGGAGCTGTTTTTT. Translated: CASSPSVLTGELFF. The chain has TRBV18 and TRBJ2-2; no definite D call. V was cut by 2 bases and J by 5 bases, with 9 bases left in between. The germline V gene encodes CDR1 KGHSH and CDR2 LQKENI. The CDR3 is made up of 14 amino acids.